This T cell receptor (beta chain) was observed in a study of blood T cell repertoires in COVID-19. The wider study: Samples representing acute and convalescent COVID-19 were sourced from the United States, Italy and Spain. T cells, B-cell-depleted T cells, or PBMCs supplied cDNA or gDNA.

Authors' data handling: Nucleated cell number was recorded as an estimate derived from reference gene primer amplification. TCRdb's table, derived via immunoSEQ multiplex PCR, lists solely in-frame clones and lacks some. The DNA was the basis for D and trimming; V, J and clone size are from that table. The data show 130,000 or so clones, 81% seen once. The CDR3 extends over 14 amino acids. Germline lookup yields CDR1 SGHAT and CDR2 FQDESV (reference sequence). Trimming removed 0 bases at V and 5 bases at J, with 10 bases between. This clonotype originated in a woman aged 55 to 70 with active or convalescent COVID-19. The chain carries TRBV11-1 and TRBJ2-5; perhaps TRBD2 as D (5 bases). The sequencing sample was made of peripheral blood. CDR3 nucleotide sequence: TGTGCCAGCAGCTTAGCGCGAGGGCGGGAGACCCAGTACTTC. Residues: CASSLARGRETQYF.